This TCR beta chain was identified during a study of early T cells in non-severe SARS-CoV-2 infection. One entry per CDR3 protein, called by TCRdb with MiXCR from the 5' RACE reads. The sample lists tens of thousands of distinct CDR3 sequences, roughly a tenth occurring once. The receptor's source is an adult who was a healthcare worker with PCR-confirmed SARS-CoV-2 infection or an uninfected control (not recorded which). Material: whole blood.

Here the CDR3 DNA reads TGTGCCAGCAGCCCTTGGACTAGCGGGAGTTTCACAGATACGCAGTATTTT. The encoded protein is CASSPWTSGSFTDTQYF. The chain joins TRBV9 to TRBJ2-3; 13 bases agree with TRBD2. The length of the CDR3 is 17 residues. Trimming removed 4 bases from V and 2 bases from J; junction bases left unmatched: 7. CDR1 and CDR2 from the germline V gene are SGDLS and YYNGEE.